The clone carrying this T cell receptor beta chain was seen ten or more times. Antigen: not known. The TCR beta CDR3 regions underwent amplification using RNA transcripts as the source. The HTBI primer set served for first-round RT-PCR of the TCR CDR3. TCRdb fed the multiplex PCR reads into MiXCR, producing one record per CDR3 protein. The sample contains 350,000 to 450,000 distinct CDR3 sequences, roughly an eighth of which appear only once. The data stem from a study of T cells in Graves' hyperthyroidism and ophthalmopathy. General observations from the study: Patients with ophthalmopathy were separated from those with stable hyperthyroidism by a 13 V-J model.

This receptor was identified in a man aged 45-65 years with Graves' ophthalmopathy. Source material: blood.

The CDR3 reads CASSDGQGFVTAEAFF. DNA for the CDR3: TGTGCCAGCAGTGATGGACAGGGTTTTGTAACCGCTGAAGCTTTCTTT. This chain connects TRBV12-3 or TRBV12-4 to TRBJ1-1; 8 nucleotides align to TRBD1. The CDR3 contains 16 residues. Trimming removed 5 bases from V and 6 bases from J; junction bases left unmatched: 14.